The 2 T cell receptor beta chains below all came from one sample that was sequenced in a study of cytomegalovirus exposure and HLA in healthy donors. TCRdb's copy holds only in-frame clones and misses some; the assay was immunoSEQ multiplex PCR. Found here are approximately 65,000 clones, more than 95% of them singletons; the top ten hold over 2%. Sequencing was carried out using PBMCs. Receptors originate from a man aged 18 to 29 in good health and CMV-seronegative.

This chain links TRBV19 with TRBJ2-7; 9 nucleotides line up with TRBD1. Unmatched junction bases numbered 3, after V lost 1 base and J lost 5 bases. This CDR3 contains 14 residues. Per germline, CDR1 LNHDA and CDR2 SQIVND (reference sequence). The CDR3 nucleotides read TGTGCCAGTAGTATAGGGACAGGGGTCCACGAGCAGTACTTC. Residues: CASSIGTGVHEQYF.

The CDR3 DNA follows: TGTGCCAGCAGTGAGGGTGACAGGGTTGGAGCTTTCTTT. This translates into CASSEGDRVGAFF. The chain is built from TRBV25-1 and TRBJ1-1; 7 bases are a match to TRBD1. The junction had 8 bases not matched to a gene; V was cut back by 3 bases and J by 10 bases. CDR3 length: 13 amino acids. From germline, CDR1 is MGHDK and CDR2 SYGVNS.